Shown below are 2 T cell receptor beta chains from a single sample sequenced in a study of blood T cell repertoires in COVID-19. Profiling relied on immunoSEQ multiplex PCR, and the TCRdb table lists in-frame clones only, not all of them. The sample shows tens of thousands of clones, 65% to 85% of them seen only once. The material sequenced was PBMCs or T cells enriched from blood (not recorded which). These receptors were taken from a woman aged 40 to 55 with acute COVID-19.

The chain couples TRBV5-1 to TRBJ2-5; 12 bases agree with TRBD2. Germline values: CDR1 SGHRS, CDR2 YFSETQ. The V segment lost 0 bases and the J segment 4 bases; nucleotides outside the gene matches: 10. CDR3 length: 18 amino acids. DNA for the CDR3: TGCGCCAGCAGCTTGGCGGCTAGCGGGGGGGCAGGTTCAGAGACCCAGTACTTC. As protein: CASSLAASGGAGSETQYF.

V and J are TRBV19 and TRBJ1-5; D may be TRBD1 (5 bases). V gave up 5 bases and J gave up 7 bases, with 12 bases separating them. Germline assignment: CDR1 LNHDA and CDR2 SQIVND (reference sequence). This CDR3 is 13 amino acids long. The CDR3 bases are TGTGCCAGTAGTGTCCAGGGAGGCCAGCCCCAGCATTTT. Translated: CASSVQGGQPQHF. The full variable domain, rest sourced from reference TRBV19 and TRBJ1-5, is DGGITQSPKYLFRKEGQNVTLSCEQNLNHDAMYWYRQDPGQGLRLIYYSQIVNDFQKGDIAEGYSVSREKKESFPLTVTSAQKNPTAFYLCASSVQGGQPQHFGDGTRLSIL.